This TCR beta chain was identified in a study of blood T cell repertoires in COVID-19. Study overall: T cells, B-cell-depleted T cells, or PBMCs supplied cDNA or gDNA.

Libraries were prepared by immunoSEQ multiplex PCR; TCRdb keeps only in-frame clonotypes and omits some of them. The sample lists approximately 200,000 clones, around 81% occurring once. The germline V gene has CDR1 LNHDA and CDR2 SQIVND (reference sequence). Trimming took off 7 bases at V and 4 bases at J, with 8 bases between the two ends. This CDR3 has 12 residues. The clonotype originates from a woman aged 60 to 75 with acute or convalescent COVID-19. The genes are TRBV19 and TRBJ2-1, with D hard to call. The sample was peripheral blood. The CDR3 region has the DNA TGTGCCAGTACAGCCGGGTACAATGAGCAGTTCTTC. This gives the protein CASTAGYNEQFF.